Detailed here is one T cell receptor (beta chain). This specimen comes from a study of blood T cell repertoires in COVID-19. Across the study: Specimens from acute and convalescent COVID-19 originated in the United States, Italy and Spain. The cDNA or gDNA used as material had been derived from T cells, B-cell-depleted T cells, or PBMCs.

Original analysis: Counts of nucleated cells, estimated from reference gene primer amplification, were obtained. Only in-frame clones appear in the TCRdb table, and some are missing; sequencing was by immunoSEQ multiplex PCR. V and J calls plus clone size are reproduced from that table; the DNA served to infer D and trimming. Of about 40,000 clones in the sample, about 86% were seen once. Germline assignment: CDR1 MNHEY and CDR2 SMNVEV (reference sequence). Trimming removed 4 bases at V and 2 bases at J, with 10 bases between. The CDR3 totals 14 residues. The sequenced sample consisted of peripheral blood. The V call is TRBV27, the J call TRBJ2-3; D might be TRBD1 (6 bases). The receptor's source is a man aged 50 to 60 in a cohort sampled during active COVID-19. CDR3 residues: CASSYTGYTDTQYF. In DNA form, the CDR3 reads TGTGCCAGCAGTTACACAGGGTACACAGATACGCAGTATTTT.